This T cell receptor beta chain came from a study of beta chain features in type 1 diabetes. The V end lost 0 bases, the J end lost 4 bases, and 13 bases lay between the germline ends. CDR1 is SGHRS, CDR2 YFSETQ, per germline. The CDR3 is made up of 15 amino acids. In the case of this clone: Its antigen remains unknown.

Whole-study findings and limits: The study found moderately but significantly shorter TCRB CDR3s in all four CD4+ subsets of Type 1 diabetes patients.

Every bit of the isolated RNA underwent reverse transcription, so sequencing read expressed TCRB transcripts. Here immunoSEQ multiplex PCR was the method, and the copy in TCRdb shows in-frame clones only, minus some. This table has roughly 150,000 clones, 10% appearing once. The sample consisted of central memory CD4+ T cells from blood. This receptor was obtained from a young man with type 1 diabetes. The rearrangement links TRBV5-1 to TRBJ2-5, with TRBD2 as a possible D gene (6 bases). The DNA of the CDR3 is TGCGCCAGCAGCTTGGCAGATAACGGGGGAGAGACCCAGTACTTC. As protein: CASSLADNGGETQYF.